These 22 T cell receptor beta chains share one sample of origin, sequenced in a study of T-cell reconstitution after alpha-beta-depleted transplantation in children. Unique molecular identifiers were built into the TCRbeta library. MiXCR, run by TCRdb on the PCR reads, gives a single entry per CDR3 protein. This table has about 200,000 distinct CDR3 sequences, 7.5% to 9.5% appearing once. This sample comprised PBMCs, mostly from graft donor cells, obtained 360 days after TCRalphabeta/CD19-depleted stem cell transplant. These receptors all stem from a male patient between 2 and 10 years old who had a stem cell transplant for acute myeloid leukemia, so the T cells may come from the graft donor.

This clonotype showed up many times. The V gene is TRBV29-1, the J gene TRBJ1-2; D unresolved. V was cut by 2 bases and J by 2 bases, with 15 bases left in between. Germline V gives CDR1 SQVTM, CDR2 ANQGSEA. The CDR3 spans 15 residues. CDR3 region: CSVERFDLGNYGYTF. The CDR3 DNA reads as TGCAGCGTTGAACGGTTTGATTTGGGAAACTATGGCTACACCTTC.

This clonotype has a count of ten or more. The V call is TRBV4-2, the J call TRBJ1-5; 10 bases fit TRBD1. The ends lost 5 bases at V and 6 bases at J; junction bases unmatched: 7. This CDR3 spans 15 amino acids. Germline-derived CDR1 and CDR2 are LGHNA and YNFKEQ. DNA for the CDR3: TGTGCCAGCAGCGCCGACAGGGGGCCCGGTCAGCCCCAGCATTTT. Protein sequence: CASSADRGPGQPQHF.

Only a few counts were recorded for this clonotype. The J gene is TRBJ2-5, the V gene TRBV7-2; TRBD1 matches 8 bases. The CDR3 sequence is 15 residues long. Per the germline V gene, CDR1 is SGHTA and CDR2 is FQGNSA. Losses at the gene ends were 2 bases for V and 5 bases for J; bases not matched to a gene: 7. CDR3 in DNA: TGTGCCAGCAGCTTATCGGCAGGGGGCAGTGAGACCCAGTACTTC. Its translation is CASSLSAGGSETQYF.

The V and J genes are TRBV6-1 and TRBJ1-1; D call uncertain. Trimming took 5 bases from V and 5 from J, leaving 15 bases between them. Germline V gene lookup returns CDR1 MNHNS and CDR2 SASEGT. CDR3 length equals 14 residues. The CDR3 loop reads CASSNPGRATEAFF. CDR3 DNA sequence: TGTGCCAGCAGTAATCCGGGAAGGGCGACTGAAGCTTTCTTT.

There are many counts of this clonotype. The chain joins TRBV5-6 to TRBJ2-6; D is uncertain. Trimming removed 4 bases from V and 0 bases from J, with 11 bases in between. Germline V gene sequence: CDR1 SGHDT, CDR2 YYEEEE. CDR3 length: 16 amino acids. In nucleotides, the CDR3 is TGTGCCAGCAGCGCGGACGGTGTCTCTGGGGCCAACGTCCTGACTTTC. Amino acids: CASSADGVSGANVLTF.

This clonotype has only a few counts. The V and J genes are TRBV20-1 and TRBJ2-1; 7 bases line up with TRBD2. Germline V gene sequence: CDR1 DFQATT, CDR2 SNEGSKA (reference sequence). This CDR3 has 16 amino acids. Trimming removed 1 base from V and 6 bases from J; junction bases left unmatched: 12. CDR3 nucleotide sequence: TGCAGTGCTAGAGGACTAGGGACTACGACCATCAATGAGCAGTTCTTC. Amino acid sequence: CSARGLGTTTINEQFF.

Only a few counts were recorded for this clonotype. The chain is built from TRBV7-9 and TRBJ1-2; 9 positions agree with TRBD1. Germline CDR1 and CDR2: SEHNR and FQNEAQ (reference sequence). CDR3 length: 13 amino acids. V trimming: 6 bases; J trimming: 3 bases; junction bases outside the gene matches: 2. CDR3 sequence reads: CASSGTGYYGYTF. CDR3 bases: TGTGCCAGCAGTGGGACAGGGTACTATGGCTACACCTTC. The full variable domain, in which reference TRBV7-9 and TRBJ1-2 provide the parts outside the CDR3, is DTGVSQNPRHKITKRGQNVTFRCDPISEHNRLYWYRQTLGQGPEFLTYFQNEAQLEKSRLLSDRFSAERPKGSFSTLEIQRTEQGDSAMYLCASSGTGYYGYTFGSGTRLTVV.

This clonotype was observed many times. The CDR3 DNA follows: TGTGCCAGCAGTTACGGGACTAGCGGGGGCCCCAATGAGCAGTTCTTC. It translates to CASSYGTSGGPNEQFF. V is TRBV6-5 and J is TRBJ2-1, with TRBD2 matching over 14 bases. J was trimmed by 6 bases and V by 2 bases; bases with no gene match: 3. This CDR3 region has 16 residues. Germline V gives CDR1 MNHEY, CDR2 SVGAGI.

This clonotype has just a few counts. V and J are TRBV5-1 and TRBJ2-1; TRBD1 aligns across 7 bases. The V gene end was trimmed by 4 bases and the J gene end by 5 bases; junction bases not matched to a gene: 9. The CDR3 has 15 residues. Germline CDR1 is SGHRS and CDR2 is YFSETQ. CDR3 sequence: CASSLGQDPNNEQFF. The CDR3 coding sequence is TGCGCCAGCAGCCTAGGACAGGATCCTAACAATGAGCAGTTCTTC. The full variable domain, in which reference TRBV5-1 and TRBJ2-1 provide the parts outside the CDR3, is KAGVTQTPRYLIKTRGQQVTLSCSPISGHRSVSWYQQTPGQGLQFLFEYFSETQRNKGNFPGRFSGRQFSNSRSEMNVSTLELGDSALYLCASSLGQDPNNEQFFGPGTRLTVL.

The sample holds many counts of this clonotype. This chain connects TRBV10-3 to TRBJ2-5; TRBD2 is a possible D gene (6 bases). The germline V gene encodes CDR1 ENHRY and CDR2 SYGVKD. This CDR3 comprises 14 residues. Trimming stripped 3 bases from V and 4 bases from J, with 12 bases between. The CDR3: CAISDPGGVETQYF. The DNA of the CDR3 is TGTGCCATCAGTGACCCAGGAGGGGTAGAGACCCAGTACTTC.

This clonotype was seen ten or more times. The V and J genes are TRBV6-5 and TRBJ1-3; the match to TRBD1 covers 7 bases. This CDR3 contains 16 residues. With V trimmed by 6 bases and J by 4 bases, 12 bases remained unmatched. The V gene's germline CDR1 is MNHEY and CDR2 SVGAGI. The CDR3: CASSITGVEKGNTIYF. Written as DNA, the CDR3 is TGTGCCAGCAGCATCACAGGGGTTGAAAAAGGAAACACCATATATTTT.

In its sample, this clonotype was seen a few times. The V and J genes are TRBV20-1 and TRBJ2-7, with TRBD1 identical over 10 bases. With V trimmed by 7 bases and J by 4 bases, 10 bases remained unmatched. CDR3 length: 14 residues. Looked up from germline, CDR1 is DFQATT and CDR2 is SNEGSKA (reference sequence). This CDR3 reads CSGLDRGRSYEQYF. CDR3 in DNA: TGCAGTGGCCTCGACAGGGGGCGTTCGTACGAGCAGTACTTC.

The table lists this clonotype with many counts. The chain is built from TRBV9 and TRBJ2-5, with TRBD2 matching 11 bases. Germline loops: CDR1 SGDLS, CDR2 YYNGEE. This CDR3 has 16 residues. The junction had 5 bases not matched to a gene; V was cut back by 2 bases and J by 2 bases. This chain's CDR3 is CASSVQTSGGQETQYF. As DNA, the CDR3 is TGTGCCAGCAGCGTTCAAACTAGCGGGGGTCAAGAGACCCAGTACTTC. Full variable domain (outside the CDR3, taken from reference TRBV9 and TRBJ2-5): DSGVTQTPKHLITATGQRVTLRCSPRSGDLSVYWYQQSLDQGLQFLIQYYNGEERAKGNILERFSAQQFPDLHSELNLSSLELGDSALYFCASSVQTSGGQETQYFGPGTRLLVL.

This clonotype was picked up a small number of times. The V gene is TRBV2, the J gene TRBJ2-1; D gene ambiguous. Germline lookup yields CDR1 SNHLY and CDR2 FYNNEI. The V and J ends lost 8 bases and 0 bases respectively, with 14 bases between them. CDR3 length: 15 residues. CDR3 DNA: TGTGCCAGCGGGGTCGCGCCCCGCTCCTACAATGAGCAGTTCTTC. Translating gives CASGVAPRSYNEQFF. The variable domain in full, completed from reference TRBV2 and TRBJ2-1, reads EPEVTQTPSHQVTQMGQEVILRCVPISNHLYFYWYRQILGQKVEFLVSFYNNEISEKSEIFDDQFSVERPDGSNFTLKIRSTKLEDSAMYFCASGVAPRSYNEQFFGPGTRLTVL.

The genes are TRBV20-1 and TRBJ1-1; TRBD1 matches at 8 bases. Germline loops: CDR1 DFQATT, CDR2 SNEGSKA (reference sequence). Trimming at V came to 6 bases and at J to 1 base, leaving 10 bases not matched to a gene. CDR3 length: 15 residues. The CDR3: CSAPRSDRANTEAFF. Here the CDR3 DNA reads TGCAGTGCCCCCCGCTCGGACAGGGCGAACACTGAAGCTTTCTTT.

This clonotype showed up many times. V usage is TRBV6-2 or TRBV6-3 and J usage is TRBJ2-7; TRBD2 matches 7 bases. J lost 3 bases, V lost 6 bases, and 5 bases had no gene match. Germline-derived CDR1 and CDR2 are MNHEY and SVGEGT. This CDR3 is built from 13 residues. The CDR3 is CASRDSGGYEQYV. In DNA, the CDR3 is TGTGCCAGCAGAGATTCGGGGGGCTACGAGCAGTACGTC.

This clonotype was recorded at least ten times. CDR3 amino acids: CASTDRDRGWEQYF. The CDR3 DNA is TGTGCCAGCACCGACCGGGACAGGGGCTGGGAGCAGTACTTC. The gene calls are TRBV7-2 and TRBJ2-7; 10 bases fit TRBD1. This CDR3 has 14 amino acids. Trimming took 7 bases from V and 7 from J; bases not matched to a gene: 10. Germline loops: CDR1 SGHTA, CDR2 FQGNSA.

This clonotype was counted at least ten times. CDR3 nucleotides: TGCAGTGCTACCGGACTAGCGGGAGCCCCAGATACGCAGTATTTT. Translating it yields CSATGLAGAPDTQYF. The V and J genes are TRBV20-1 and TRBJ2-3, with TRBD2 matching 13 bases. The CDR3 totals 15 residues. Germline loops: CDR1 DFQATT, CDR2 SNEGSKA (reference sequence). V lost 4 bases, J lost 4 bases, and 5 bases stayed unmatched.

CDR3 region: CASRPLRGGEDTQYF. CDR3 DNA: TGTGCCAGCAGACCTTTGCGGGGGGGTGAAGATACGCAGTATTTT. The chain has TRBV6-1 and TRBJ2-3; 9 bases agree with TRBD2. The ends lost 6 bases at V and 5 bases at J; junction bases unmatched: 9. The germline CDR1 and CDR2 sequences are MNHNS and SASEGT. The CDR3 has 15 amino acids.

This clonotype was detected many times. V usage is TRBV24-1 and J usage is TRBJ2-3; a weak D match, TRBD2 (5 bases). Germline values: CDR1 KGHDR, CDR2 SFDVKD. The CDR3 loop spans 15 amino acids. V lost 5 bases, J lost 5 bases, and 16 bases lay in between. The CDR3 sequence: CATSGSGNGGDTQYF. CDR3 sequence (DNA): TGTGCCACCAGTGGGTCCGGGAATGGCGGAGATACGCAGTATTTT.

Ten or more counts support this clonotype. The V and J genes are TRBV4-1 and TRBJ2-7; D is unclear. Trimming left V 2 bases short and J 1 base short, with 6 bases between. Looked up from germline, CDR1 is MGHRA and CDR2 is YSYEKL. The CDR3 loop spans 13 amino acids. The CDR3 spells CASSQQESYEQYV. The CDR3 nucleotides are TGCGCCAGCAGCCAACAGGAGTCCTACGAGCAGTACGTC.

This sequence joins TRBV9 and TRBJ2-6; unclear D gene. Trimming removed 4 bases at V and 0 bases at J, with 11 bases between. This CDR3 is built from 16 residues. Germline V CDR1 and CDR2: SGDLS, YYNGEE. The CDR3 DNA sequence: TGTGCCAGCAGCTCAATCCCCGTCTCTGGGGCCAACGTCCTGACTTTC. Translation: CASSSIPVSGANVLTF.